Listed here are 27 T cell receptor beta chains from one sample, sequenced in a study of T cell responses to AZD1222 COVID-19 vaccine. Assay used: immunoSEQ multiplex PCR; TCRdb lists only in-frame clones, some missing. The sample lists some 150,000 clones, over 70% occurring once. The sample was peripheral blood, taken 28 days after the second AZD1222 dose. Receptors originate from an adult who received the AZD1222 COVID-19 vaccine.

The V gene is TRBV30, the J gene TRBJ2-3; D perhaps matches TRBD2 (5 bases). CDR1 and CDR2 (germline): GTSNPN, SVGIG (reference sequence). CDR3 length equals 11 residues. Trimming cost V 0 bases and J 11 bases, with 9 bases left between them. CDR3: CAWSVRSGQYF. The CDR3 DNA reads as TGTGCCTGGAGTGTTAGGAGCGGGCAGTATTTT.

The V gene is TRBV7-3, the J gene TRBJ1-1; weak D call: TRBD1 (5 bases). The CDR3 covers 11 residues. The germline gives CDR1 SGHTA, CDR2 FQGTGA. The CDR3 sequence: CAPQGGTEAFF. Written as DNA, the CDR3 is TGTGCTCCCCAGGGTGGCACTGAAGCTTTCTTT.

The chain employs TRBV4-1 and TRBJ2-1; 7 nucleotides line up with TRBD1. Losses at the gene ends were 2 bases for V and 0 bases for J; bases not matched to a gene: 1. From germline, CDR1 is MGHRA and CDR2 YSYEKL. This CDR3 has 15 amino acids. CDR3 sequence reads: CASSQTGVSYNEQFF. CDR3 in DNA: TGCGCCAGCAGCCAAACAGGGGTCTCCTACAATGAGCAGTTCTTC.

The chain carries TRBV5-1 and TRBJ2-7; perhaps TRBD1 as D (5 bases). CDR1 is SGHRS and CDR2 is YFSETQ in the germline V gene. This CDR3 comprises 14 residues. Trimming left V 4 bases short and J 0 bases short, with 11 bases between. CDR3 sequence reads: CASSRGDSSYEQYF. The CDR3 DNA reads TGCGCCAGCAGCAGGGGCGATAGCTCCTACGAGCAGTACTTC.

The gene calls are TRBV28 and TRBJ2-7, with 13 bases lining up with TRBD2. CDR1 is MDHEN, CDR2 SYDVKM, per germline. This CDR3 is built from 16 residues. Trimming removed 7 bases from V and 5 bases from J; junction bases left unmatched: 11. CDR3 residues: CASKPPGLAGSHEQYF. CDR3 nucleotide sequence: TGTGCCAGCAAACCACCGGGACTAGCGGGAAGTCACGAGCAGTACTTC.

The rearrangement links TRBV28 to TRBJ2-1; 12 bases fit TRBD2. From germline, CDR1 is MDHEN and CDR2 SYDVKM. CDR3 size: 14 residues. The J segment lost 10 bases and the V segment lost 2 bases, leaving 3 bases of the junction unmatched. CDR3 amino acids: CASSLRLAGDEQFF. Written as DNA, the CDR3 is TGTGCCAGCAGTTTAAGACTAGCGGGAGACGAGCAGTTCTTC.

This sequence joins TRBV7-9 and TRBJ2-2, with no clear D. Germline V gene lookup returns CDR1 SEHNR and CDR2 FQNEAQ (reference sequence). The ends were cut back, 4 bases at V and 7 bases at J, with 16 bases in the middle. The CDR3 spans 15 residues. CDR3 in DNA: TGTGCCAGCAGCTCTTCCTGGGTTTCTGGCGGGGAGCTGTTTTTT. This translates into CASSSSWVSGGELFF. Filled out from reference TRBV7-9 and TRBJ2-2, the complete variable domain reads DTGVSQNPRHKITKRGQNVTFRCDPISEHNRLYWYRQTLGQGPEFLTYFQNEAQLEKSRLLSDRFSAERPKGSFSTLEIQRTEQGDSAMYLCASSSSWVSGGELFFGEGSRLTVL.

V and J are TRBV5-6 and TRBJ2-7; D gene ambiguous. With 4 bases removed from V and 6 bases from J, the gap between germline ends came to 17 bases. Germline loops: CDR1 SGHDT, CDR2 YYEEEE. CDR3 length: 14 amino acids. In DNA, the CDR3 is TGTGCCAGCAGCCCGGACCACAGACCCGCCGAGCAGTACTTC. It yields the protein CASSPDHRPAEQYF.

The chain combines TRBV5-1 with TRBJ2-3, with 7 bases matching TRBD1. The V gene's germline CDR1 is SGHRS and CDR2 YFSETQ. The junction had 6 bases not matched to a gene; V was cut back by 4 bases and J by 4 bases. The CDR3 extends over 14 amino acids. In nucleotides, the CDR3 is TGCGCCAGCAGCCCCGGACAGGCGGCAGATACGCAGTATTTT. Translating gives CASSPGQAADTQYF.

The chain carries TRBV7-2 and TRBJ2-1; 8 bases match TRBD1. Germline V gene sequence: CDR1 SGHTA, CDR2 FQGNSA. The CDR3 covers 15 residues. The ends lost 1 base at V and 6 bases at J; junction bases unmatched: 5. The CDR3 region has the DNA TGTGCCAGCAGCTTAGGACAGGGGAGCTTCAATGAGCAGTTCTTC. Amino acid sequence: CASSLGQGSFNEQFF.

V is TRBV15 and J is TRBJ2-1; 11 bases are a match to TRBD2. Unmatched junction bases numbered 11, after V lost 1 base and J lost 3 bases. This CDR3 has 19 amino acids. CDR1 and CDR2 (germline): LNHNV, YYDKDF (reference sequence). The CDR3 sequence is CATSRGLAGLRSGYNEQFF. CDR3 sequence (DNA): TGTGCCACCAGCAGAGGACTAGCGGGACTCCGAAGTGGCTACAATGAGCAGTTCTTC. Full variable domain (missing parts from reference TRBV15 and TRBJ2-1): DAMVIQNPRYQVTQFGKPVTLSCSQTLNHNVMYWYQQKSSQAPKLLFHYYDKDFNNEADTPDNFQSRRPNTSFCFLDIRSPGLGDTAMYLCATSRGLAGLRSGYNEQFFGPGTRLTVL.

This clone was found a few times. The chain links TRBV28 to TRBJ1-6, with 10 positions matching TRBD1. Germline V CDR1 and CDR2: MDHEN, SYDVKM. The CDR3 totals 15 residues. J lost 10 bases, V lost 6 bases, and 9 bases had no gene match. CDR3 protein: CASRFGTGAGSPLHF. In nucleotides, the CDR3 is TGTGCCAGCAGGTTCGGGACAGGGGCAGGGTCACCCCTCCACTTT.

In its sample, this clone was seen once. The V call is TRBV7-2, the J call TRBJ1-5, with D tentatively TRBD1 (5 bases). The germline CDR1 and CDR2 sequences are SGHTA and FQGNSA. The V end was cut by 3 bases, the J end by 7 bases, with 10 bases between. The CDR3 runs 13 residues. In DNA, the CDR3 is TGTGCCAGCAGCTTCTTACGGGGCCAGCCCCAGCATTTT. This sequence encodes CASSFLRGQPQHF.

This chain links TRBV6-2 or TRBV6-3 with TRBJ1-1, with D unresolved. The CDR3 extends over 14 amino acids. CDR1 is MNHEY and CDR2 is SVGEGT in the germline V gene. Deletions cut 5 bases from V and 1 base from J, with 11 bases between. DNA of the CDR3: TGTGCCAGCAGTCGTTATGGGGAGAACACTGAAGCTTTCTTT. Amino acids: CASSRYGENTEAFF.

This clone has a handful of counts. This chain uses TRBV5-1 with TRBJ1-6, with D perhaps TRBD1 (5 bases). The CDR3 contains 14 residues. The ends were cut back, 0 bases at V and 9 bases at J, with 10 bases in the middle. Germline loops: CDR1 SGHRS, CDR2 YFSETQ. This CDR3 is CASSLGEGISPLHF. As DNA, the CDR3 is TGCGCCAGCAGCTTGGGAGAGGGGATTTCACCCCTCCACTTT. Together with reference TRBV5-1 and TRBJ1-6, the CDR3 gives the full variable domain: KAGVTQTPRYLIKTRGQQVTLSCSPISGHRSVSWYQQTPGQGLQFLFEYFSETQRNKGNFPGRFSGRQFSNSRSEMNVSTLELGDSALYLCASSLGEGISPLHFGNGTRLTVT.

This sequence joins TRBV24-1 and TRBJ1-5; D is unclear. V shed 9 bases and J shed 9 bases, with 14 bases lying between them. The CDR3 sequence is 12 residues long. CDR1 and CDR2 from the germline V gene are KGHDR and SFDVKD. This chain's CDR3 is CATGMYISPQHF. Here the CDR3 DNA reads TGTGCCACCGGGATGTACATTTCGCCCCAGCATTTT.

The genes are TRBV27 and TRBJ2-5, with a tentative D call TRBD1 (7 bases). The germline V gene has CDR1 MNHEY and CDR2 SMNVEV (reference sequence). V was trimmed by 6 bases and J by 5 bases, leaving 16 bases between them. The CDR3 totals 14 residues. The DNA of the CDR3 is TGTGCCAGCAGGAACTACGCAGGGGGGGAGACCCAGTACTTC. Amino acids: CASRNYAGGETQYF.

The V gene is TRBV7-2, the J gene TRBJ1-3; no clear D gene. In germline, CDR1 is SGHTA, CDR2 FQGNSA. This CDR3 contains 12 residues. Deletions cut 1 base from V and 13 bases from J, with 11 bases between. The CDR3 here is CASSLGGYPIYF. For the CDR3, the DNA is TGTGCCAGCAGCTTAGGAGGTTATCCTATATATTTT.

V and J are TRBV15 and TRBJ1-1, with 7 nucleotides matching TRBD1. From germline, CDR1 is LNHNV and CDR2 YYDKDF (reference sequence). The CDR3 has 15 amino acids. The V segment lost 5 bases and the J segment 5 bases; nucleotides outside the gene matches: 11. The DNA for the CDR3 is TGTGCCACCAGCTCTCGACGGCAGGGGGGAACTGAAGCTTTCTTT. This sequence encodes CATSSRRQGGTEAFF.

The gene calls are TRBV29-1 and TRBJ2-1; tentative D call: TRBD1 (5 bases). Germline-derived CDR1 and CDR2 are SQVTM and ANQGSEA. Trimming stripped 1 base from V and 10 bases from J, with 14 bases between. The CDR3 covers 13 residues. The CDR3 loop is CSVEGGRIREQFF. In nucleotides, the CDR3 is TGCAGCGTTGAAGGGGGCCGGATCCGGGAGCAGTTCTTC.

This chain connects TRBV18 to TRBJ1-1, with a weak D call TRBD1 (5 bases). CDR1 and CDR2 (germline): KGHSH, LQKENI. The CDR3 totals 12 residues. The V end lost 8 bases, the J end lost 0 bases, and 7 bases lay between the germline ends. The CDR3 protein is CASGTVNTEAFF. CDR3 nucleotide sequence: TGTGCCAGCGGGACTGTGAACACTGAAGCTTTCTTT.

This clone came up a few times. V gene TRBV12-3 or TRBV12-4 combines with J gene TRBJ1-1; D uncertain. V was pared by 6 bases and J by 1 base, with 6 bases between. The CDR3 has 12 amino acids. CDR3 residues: CASRRGNTEAFF. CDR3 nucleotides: TGTGCCAGCAGACGCGGGAACACTGAAGCTTTCTTT.

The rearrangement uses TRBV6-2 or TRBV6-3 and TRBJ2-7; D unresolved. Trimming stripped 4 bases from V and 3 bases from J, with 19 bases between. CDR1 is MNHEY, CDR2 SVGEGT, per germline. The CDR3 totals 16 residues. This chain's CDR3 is CASSFPHPLSFYEQYF. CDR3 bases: TGTGCCAGCAGTTTCCCCCACCCCTTGAGTTTCTACGAGCAGTACTTC.

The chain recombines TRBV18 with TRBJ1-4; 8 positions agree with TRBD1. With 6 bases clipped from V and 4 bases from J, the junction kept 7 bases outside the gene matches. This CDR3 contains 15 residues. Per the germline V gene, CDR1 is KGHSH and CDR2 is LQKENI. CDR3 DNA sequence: TGTGCCAGCTCGCTTACGGGACAGGTTAATGAAAAACTGTTTTTT. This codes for CASSLTGQVNEKLFF.

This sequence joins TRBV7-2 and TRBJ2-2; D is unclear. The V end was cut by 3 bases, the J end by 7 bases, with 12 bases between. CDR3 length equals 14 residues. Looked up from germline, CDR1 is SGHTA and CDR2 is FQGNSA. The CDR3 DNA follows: TGTGCCAGCAGCTTGTCCCCTACTCTCGGGGAGCTGTTTTTT. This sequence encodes CASSLSPTLGELFF.

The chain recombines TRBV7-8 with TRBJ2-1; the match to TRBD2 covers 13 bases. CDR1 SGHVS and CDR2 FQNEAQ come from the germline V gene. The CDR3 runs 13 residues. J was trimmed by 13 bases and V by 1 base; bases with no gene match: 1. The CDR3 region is CASSLGTSGSQFF. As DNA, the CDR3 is TGTGCCAGCAGCTTAGGGACTAGCGGGAGCCAGTTCTTC.

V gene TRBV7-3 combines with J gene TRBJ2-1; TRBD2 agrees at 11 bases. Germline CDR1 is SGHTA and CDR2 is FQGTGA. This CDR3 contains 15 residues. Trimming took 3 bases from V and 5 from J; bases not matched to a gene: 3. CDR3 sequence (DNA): TGTGCCAGCAGCTTGCGACTAGCGGGAAACAATGAGCAGTTCTTC. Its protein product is CASSLRLAGNNEQFF.